Listed below are T cell receptor beta chains from one sample, sequenced in a study of shared clonotypes between healthy human individuals. Assay: immunoSEQ multiplex PCR; the TCRdb copy retains only in-frame clones and omits some. The sample includes some 690,000 clones, 80% to 95% of them seen just once. The sequenced sample consisted of memory CD8+ T cells from PBMCs. The receptors derive from a man aged 18 to 29 in good health. Some clones in this sample may be carry-over from other donors' samples. Both conserved end residues are part of each CDR3. The D gene is left open where the match is weak. Not all rows give a size; the values are once, few, many and, for expanded clones, a class.

clone size: .
CDR3 length: 14
V gene: TRBV5-5
D gene: .
J gene: TRBJ2-7
CDR3 protein: CASSLERGPYEQYF
CDR3 DNA: TGTGCCAGCAGCTTGGAAAGGGGACCCTACGAGCAGTACTTC

clone size: .
CDR3 length: 14
V gene: TRBV28
D gene: .
J gene: TRBJ1-1
CDR3 protein: CASSSGGTRTEAFF
CDR3 DNA: TGTGCCAGCAGTTCCGGTGGTACCAGGACTGAAGCTTTCTTT

clone size: .
CDR3 length: 15
V gene: TRBV4-3
D gene: .
J gene: TRBJ2-1
CDR3 protein: CASSQDGTSGNEQFF
CDR3 DNA: TGCGCCAGCAGCCAAGATGGTACTTCGGGCAATGAGCAGTTCTTC

clone size: many
CDR3 length: 14
V gene: TRBV11-2
D gene: .
J gene: TRBJ2-4
CDR3 protein: CASSSVLLRHIQYF
CDR3 DNA: TGTGCCAGCAGCTCGGTATTATTGAGGCACATTCAGTACTTC

clone size: .
CDR3 length: 13
V gene: TRBV28
D gene: .
J gene: TRBJ1-6
CDR3 protein: CASSLPDNSPLHF
CDR3 DNA: TGTGCCAGCAGTTTGCCGGATAATTCACCCCTCCACTTT

clone size: once
CDR3 length: 15
V gene: TRBV2
D gene: .
J gene: TRBJ2-3
CDR3 protein: CASWDRDLPTDTQYF
CDR3 DNA: TGTGCCAGCTGGGACCGGGACTTACCCACAGATACGCAGTATTTT

clone size: .
CDR3 length: 14
V gene: TRBV7-2
D gene: .
J gene: TRBJ2-4
CDR3 protein: CASSFVVAKNIQYF
CDR3 DNA: TGTGCCAGCAGCTTTGTGGTTGCCAAAAACATTCAGTACTTC

clone size: .
CDR3 length: 17
V gene: TRBV19
D gene: TRBD1
J gene: TRBJ2-2
CDR3 protein: CASSLRDRGQSTGELFF
CDR3 DNA: TGTGCCAGTAGTCTCCGGGACAGGGGGCAAAGCACCGGGGAGCTGTTTTTT

clone size: .
CDR3 length: 13
V gene: TRBV13
D gene: TRBD2
J gene: TRBJ2-7
CDR3 protein: CASSTTSGSFLYF
CDR3 DNA: TGTGCCAGCTCCACGACTAGCGGGAGCTTCTTGTACTTC

clone size: .
CDR3 length: 15
V gene: TRBV6-4
D gene: TRBD2
J gene: TRBJ2-6
CDR3 protein: CASSGEGPGANVLTF
CDR3 DNA: TGTGCCAGCAGTGGGGAGGGGCCCGGGGCCAACGTCCTGACTTTC

clone size: .
CDR3 length: 13
V gene: TRBV15
D gene: .
J gene: TRBJ2-7
CDR3 protein: CATSRTSSSEQYF
CDR3 DNA: TGTGCCACCAGCAGAACTAGTAGCTCCGAGCAGTACTTC

clone size: .
CDR3 length: 11
V gene: TRBV5-4
D gene: .
J gene: TRBJ2-7
CDR3 protein: CASSLVGDPLF
CDR3 DNA: TGTGCCAGCAGCTTGGTGGGAGACCCCCTTTTC

clone size: .
CDR3 length: 16
V gene: TRBV5-1
D gene: TRBD2
J gene: TRBJ2-1
CDR3 protein: CASSLGGLRLYNEQFF
CDR3 DNA: TGCGCCAGCAGCTTGGGGGGACTACGCCTCTACAATGAGCAGTTCTTC

clone size: .
CDR3 length: 15
V gene: TRBV6-1
D gene: TRBD1
J gene: TRBJ2-2
CDR3 protein: CASSEATGGTGELFF
CDR3 DNA: TGTGCCAGCAGTGAAGCGACAGGGGGAACCGGGGAGCTGTTTTTT

clone size: .
CDR3 length: 19
V gene: TRBV9
D gene: TRBD2
J gene: TRBJ2-1
CDR3 protein: CASSVEASGSPSSYNEQFF
CDR3 DNA: TGTGCCAGCAGCGTAGAGGCTAGCGGTTCCCCTAGCTCCTACAATGAGCAGTTCTTC

clone size: .
CDR3 length: 16
V gene: TRBV27
D gene: .
J gene: TRBJ1-5
CDR3 protein: CASSSRGLPSNQPQHF
CDR3 DNA: TGTGCCAGCAGTTCCAGGGGCCTCCCTAGCAATCAGCCCCAGCATTTT

clone size: .
CDR3 length: 13
V gene: TRBV7-9
D gene: .
J gene: TRBJ1-2
CDR3 protein: CASTPDRAYGYTF
CDR3 DNA: TGTGCCAGCACCCCCGACAGAGCCTATGGCTACACCTTC

clone size: .
CDR3 length: 15
V gene: TRBV27
D gene: .
J gene: TRBJ1-2
CDR3 protein: CASSHPRGGVYGYTF
CDR3 DNA: TGTGCCAGCAGTCACCCAAGGGGGGGGGTTTATGGCTACACCTTC